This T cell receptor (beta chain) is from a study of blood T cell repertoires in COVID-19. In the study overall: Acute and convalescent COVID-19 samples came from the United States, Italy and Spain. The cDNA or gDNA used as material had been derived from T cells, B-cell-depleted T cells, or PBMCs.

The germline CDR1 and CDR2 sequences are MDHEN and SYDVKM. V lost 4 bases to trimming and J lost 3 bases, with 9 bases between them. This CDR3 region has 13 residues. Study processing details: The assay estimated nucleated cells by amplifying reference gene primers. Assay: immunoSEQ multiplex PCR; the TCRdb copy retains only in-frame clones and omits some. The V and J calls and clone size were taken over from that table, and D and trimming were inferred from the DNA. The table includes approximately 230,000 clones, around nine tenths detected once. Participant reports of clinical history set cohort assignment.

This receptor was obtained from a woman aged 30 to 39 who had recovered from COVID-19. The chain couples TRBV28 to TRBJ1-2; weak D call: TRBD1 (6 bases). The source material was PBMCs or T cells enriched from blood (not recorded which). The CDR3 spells CASSSGGDYGYTF. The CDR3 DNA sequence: TGTGCCAGCAGTTCTGGGGGCGACTATGGCTACACCTTC.